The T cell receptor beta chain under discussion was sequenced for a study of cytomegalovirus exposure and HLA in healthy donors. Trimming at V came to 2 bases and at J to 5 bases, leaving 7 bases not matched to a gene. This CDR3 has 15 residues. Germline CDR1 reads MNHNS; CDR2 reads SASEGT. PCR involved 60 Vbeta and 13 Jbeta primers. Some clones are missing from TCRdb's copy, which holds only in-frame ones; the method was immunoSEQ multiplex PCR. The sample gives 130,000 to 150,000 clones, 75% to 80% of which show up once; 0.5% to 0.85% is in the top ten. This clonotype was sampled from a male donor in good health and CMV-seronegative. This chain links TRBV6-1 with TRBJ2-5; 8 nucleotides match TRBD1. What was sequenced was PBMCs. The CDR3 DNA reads TGTGCCAGCAGTGAACTCGGCAGGGGGCTGGAGACCCAGTACTTC. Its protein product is CASSELGRGLETQYF.